A single sample gave rise to the 12 T cell receptor beta chains below, sequenced in a study of shared clonotypes between healthy human individuals. It was CD45RO-negative cells, positively selected for CCR7, that made up naive CD8 cells, with terminally differentiated effector memory CD45RA+ cells excluded. The table came from immunoSEQ multiplex PCR; TCRdb's copy has only in-frame clones and leaves some out. The data contain under 2,000,000 clones, approximately 94% of them singletons. The sample comprised naive CD8+ T cells sorted from blood. The receptors derive from a man aged 18 to 35 in good health.

This clone appeared once. V is TRBV19 and J is TRBJ1-6; a weak D match, TRBD1 (5 bases). Germline CDR1 and CDR2: LNHDA and SQIVND (reference sequence). Trimming pared 5 bases from V and 1 base from J, leaving 18 bases between. There are 18 residues in the CDR3. The CDR3 sequence: CASSATGSGESYNSPLHF. CDR3 nucleotide sequence: TGTGCCAGTAGTGCCACCGGGTCGGGGGAATCCTATAATTCACCCCTCCACTTT.

The CDR3 DNA follows: TGTGCCAGCAGTTTTGCTAGCGGGGGCCACGAGCAGTACTTC. Its protein product is CASSFASGGHEQYF. This chain links TRBV28 with TRBJ2-7; 10 positions match TRBD2. This CDR3 comprises 14 residues. With 3 bases clipped from V and 5 bases from J, the junction kept 4 bases outside the gene matches. Germline loops: CDR1 MDHEN, CDR2 SYDVKM.

The chain joins TRBV4-3 to TRBJ2-7, with 8 bases that match TRBD1. This CDR3 spans 15 amino acids. Germline CDR1 is LGHNA and CDR2 is YSLEER. V lost 0 bases and J lost 3; bases outside the gene matches: 4. CDR3 residues: CASSQEEDRDYEQYF. In nucleotides, the CDR3 is TGCGCCAGCAGCCAAGAAGAGGACAGGGACTACGAGCAGTACTTC.

The chain has TRBV4-3 and TRBJ2-3; tentative D call: TRBD2 (6 bases). CDR1 is LGHNA and CDR2 is YSLEER in the germline V gene. The V and J ends lost 0 bases and 6 bases respectively, with 16 bases between them. The CDR3 is made up of 16 amino acids. In DNA form, the CDR3 reads TGCGCCAGCAGCCAAGATATTCACGGGAGCGCCGATACGCAGTATTTT. Amino acid sequence: CASSQDIHGSADTQYF.

This rearrangement joins TRBV9 to TRBJ2-7; 8 bases map to TRBD2. From germline, CDR1 is SGDLS and CDR2 YYNGEE. This CDR3 has 15 amino acids. V was clipped by 0 bases and J by 4 bases; unmatched bases: 6. The CDR3 is CASSVASGLGYEQYF. CDR3 nucleotides: TGTGCCAGCAGCGTAGCTTCGGGACTAGGGTACGAGCAGTACTTC.

The chain is built from TRBV10-2 and TRBJ2-3; 8 nucleotides line up with TRBD1. The CDR3 has 15 residues. J lost 1 base, V lost 3 bases, and 3 bases had no gene match. Germline V gene sequence: CDR1 WSHSY, CDR2 SAAADI. CDR3 in amino acids: CASSDQGAGTDTQYF. CDR3 sequence (DNA): TGCGCCAGCAGTGACCAGGGGGCTGGCACAGATACGCAGTATTTT.

The gene calls are TRBV5-8 and TRBJ1-3; D unresolved. This CDR3 contains 14 residues. CDR1 and CDR2 from the germline V gene are SGHTS and YDEGEE. Trimming took off 1 base at V and 0 bases at J, with 5 bases between the two ends. The CDR3 here is CASSLFGSGNTIYF. CDR3 nucleotide sequence: TGTGCCAGCAGCTTGTTTGGCTCTGGAAACACCATATATTTT.

CDR3 sequence reads: CASSQIHRVGSYEQYF. The CDR3 DNA reads as TGCGCCAGCAGCCAAATCCACAGGGTGGGATCCTACGAGCAGTACTTC. This sequence joins TRBV4-1 and TRBJ2-7; D is possibly TRBD1 (6 bases). Looked up from germline, CDR1 is MGHRA and CDR2 is YSYEKL. The germline V and J ends were trimmed by 2 bases and 1 base, with 15 bases remaining between them. The CDR3 is made up of 16 amino acids.

V and J are TRBV28 and TRBJ1-6; D not resolved. Trimming removed 2 bases from V and 12 bases from J, with 14 bases in between. The CDR3 covers 14 residues. Germline values: CDR1 MDHEN, CDR2 SYDVKM. DNA of the CDR3: TGTGCCAGCAGTTTAGTGCGCGGGTCAGGACCCCTCCACTTT. This sequence encodes CASSLVRGSGPLHF.

The chain carries TRBV13 and TRBJ2-1; D perhaps matches TRBD1 (6 bases). V was clipped by 5 bases and J by 6 bases, with 14 bases between them. The CDR3 consists of 14 residues. CDR1 is PRHDT, CDR2 FYEKMQ, per germline (reference sequence). This CDR3 is CASSTLIGGNEQFF. CDR3 sequence (DNA): TGTGCCAGCAGCACCTTAATAGGGGGCAATGAGCAGTTCTTC.

The genes are TRBV7-9 and TRBJ2-7, with TRBD2 matching 11 bases. The CDR3 runs to 14 residues. The V and J ends lost 5 bases and 3 bases, in that order; junction bases with no gene match: 3. Germline V gene data show CDR1 as SEHNR and CDR2 as FQNEAQ (reference sequence). The CDR3: CASSTLAGDYEQYF. CDR3 DNA: TGTGCCAGCAGCACACTAGCGGGGGACTACGAGCAGTACTTC.

This chain uses TRBV25-1 with TRBJ2-7; 7 positions agree with TRBD2. The length of the CDR3 is 16 residues. After removal of 4 bases from V and 6 bases from J, the junction contained 15 bases not matched to a gene. Per germline, CDR1 MGHDK and CDR2 SYGVNS. This CDR3 is CASSGGFSGPAAEQYF. The CDR3 DNA sequence: TGTGCCAGCAGTGGGGGATTTAGCGGGCCCGCCGCCGAGCAGTACTTC.